This entry lists 6 T cell receptor beta chains sequenced from one sample in a study of spatial heterogeneity in lung cancer. TCRdb passed the 5' RACE reads through MiXCR, listing each CDR3 protein once. The profile covers thousands of distinct CDR3 sequences, with approximately 9.3% appearing a single time and 6.3% taken by the ten largest. Overall study findings and caveats: Tumor mutation counts were tracked by expanded intratumoral alpha and beta TCR counts.

Time point specified: sample taken at primary tumor resection. No antigens are known for them. The sequencing used lung tumor tissue, collected at surgery. The receptors come from a female donor with early-stage non-small cell lung cancer.

This clonotype is medium-sized in the sample. V is TRBV6-6 and J is TRBJ1-3; 10 nucleotides align to TRBD1. Germline V gene sequence: CDR1 MNHNY, CDR2 SVGAGI (reference sequence). The CDR3 consists of 15 residues. Trimming took 6 bases from V and 2 from J; bases not matched to a gene: 4. The CDR3 DNA reads as TGTGCCAGCAGGTCCGGGACAGGGGCTGGAAACACCATATATTTT. Its translation is CASRSGTGAGNTIYF.

This clonotype is medium-sized by share. The J gene is TRBJ1-1, the V gene TRBV6-1; D remains ambiguous. V lost 4 bases, J lost 9 bases, and 12 bases lay in between. The CDR3 totals 12 residues. Germline lookup yields CDR1 MNHNS and CDR2 SASEGT. CDR3: CASSGTVLKAFF. For the CDR3, the DNA is TGTGCCAGCAGTGGGACGGTGCTGAAAGCTTTCTTT.

By its share, this clonotype is medium-sized. V is TRBV7-6 and J is TRBJ1-6, with 8 bases matching TRBD1. Germline CDR1 reads SGHVS; CDR2 reads FNYEAQ. This CDR3 has 15 amino acids. After removal of 2 bases from V and 9 bases from J, the junction contained 6 bases not matched to a gene. The CDR3, as DNA: TGTGCCAGCAGCTTATACAGCCAGGGGGCTTCACCCCTCCACTTT. Protein sequence: CASSLYSQGASPLHF.

This clonotype is medium-sized. The rearrangement uses TRBV20-1 and TRBJ2-2; D is tentatively TRBD1 or TRBD2 (5 bases each). CDR1 is DFQATT, CDR2 SNEGSKA, per germline (reference sequence). V lost 3 bases, J lost 5 bases, and 16 bases lay in between. This CDR3 is built from 15 residues. The CDR3 reads CSASHRGPGTGELFF. The DNA for the CDR3 is TGCAGTGCTAGTCACCGGGGCCCGGGGACCGGGGAGCTGTTTTTT.

This clonotype qualifies as medium-sized (0.01 to 0.1%). The V call is TRBV27, the J call TRBJ1-6; no reliable D call. CDR3 size: 14 residues. V was cut by 6 bases and J by 7 bases, with 13 bases left in between. Germline CDR1 is MNHEY and CDR2 is SMNVEV (reference sequence). CDR3 DNA: TGTGCCAGCAGAAGGAGAAGTTCCAATTCACCCCTCCACTTT. Amino acids: CASRRRSSNSPLHF.

By share, this clonotype counts as medium-sized. This chain joins TRBV12-3 or TRBV12-4 and TRBJ1-1; D is ambiguous. The CDR3 sequence is 14 residues long. V dropped 2 bases and J dropped 1 base, with 8 bases sitting between them. The CDR3 reads CASSLRGGNTEAFF. In nucleotides, the CDR3 is TGTGCCAGCAGTTTAAGAGGCGGGAACACTGAAGCTTTCTTT.